A single sample is the source of the 12 T cell receptor beta chains below, sequenced in a study of cytomegalovirus exposure and HLA in healthy donors. Assay used: immunoSEQ multiplex PCR; TCRdb lists only in-frame clones, some missing. The table records 90,000 to 120,000 clones, 70% to 85% of them present only once. Material: PBMCs. All receptors come from a woman aged 18-30 years in good health and CMV-seronegative.

The chain carries TRBV7-6 and TRBJ2-2; D is ambiguous. The CDR3 has 14 residues. Between the trimmed V and J ends, which lost 0 bases and 2 bases, there was a span of 4 bases. CDR1 is SGHVS and CDR2 is FNYEAQ in the germline V gene. The CDR3 region is CASSLARNTGELFF. The CDR3 coding sequence is TGTGCCAGCAGCTTAGCTCGTAACACCGGGGAGCTGTTTTTT.

This chain uses TRBV14 with TRBJ2-5, with 14 bases identical to TRBD2. CDR3 length: 16 residues. Germline lookup yields CDR1 SGHDN and CDR2 FVKESK. V shed 4 bases, J shed 5 bases, and the junction held 6 bases outside the gene matches. The CDR3 sequence: CASSRTSGGHGETQYF. The DNA for the CDR3 is TGTGCCAGCAGCCGGACTAGCGGGGGGCACGGGGAGACCCAGTACTTC. The full variable domain, rest sourced from reference TRBV14 and TRBJ2-5, is EAGVTQFPSHSVIEKGQTVTLRCDPISGHDNLYWYRRVMGKEIKFLLHFVKESKQDESGMPNNRFLAERTGGTYSTLKVQPAELEDSGVYFCASSRTSGGHGETQYFGPGTRLLVL.

This clone has just one count. The rearrangement links TRBV7-9 to TRBJ2-7; D might be TRBD1 (5 bases). From germline, CDR1 is SEHNR and CDR2 FQNEAQ (reference sequence). There are 12 residues in the CDR3. Trimming stripped 1 base from V and 10 bases from J, with 11 bases between. This CDR3 is CASSLGPDRQYF. In DNA, the CDR3 is TGTGCCAGCAGCTTAGGCCCCGACAGACAGTACTTC.

The genes are TRBV7-6 and TRBJ2-3, with 8 bases matching TRBD2. This CDR3 comprises 15 residues. Trimming removed 4 bases from V and 1 base from J; junction bases left unmatched: 4. The germline CDR1 and CDR2 sequences are SGHVS and FNYEAQ. The CDR3 DNA reads TGTGCCAGCAGCTCCAATAGCGGGGGCACAGATACGCAGTATTTT. Encoded protein: CASSSNSGGTDTQYF.

The genes are TRBV4-2 and TRBJ2-7, with TRBD1 matching over 8 bases. This CDR3 comprises 18 residues. With 1 base clipped from V and 1 base from J, the junction kept 12 bases outside the gene matches. Germline CDR1 is LGHNA and CDR2 is YNFKEQ. The CDR3 region has the DNA TGTGCCAGCAGCCAAGCCGTGGGGCAGGGACAGGAGTCCTACGAGCAGTACTTC. Its translation is CASSQAVGQGQESYEQYF.

V is TRBV4-1 and J is TRBJ2-7; D remains unclear. The V gene lost 1 base and the J gene lost 0 bases, with 7 bases spanning the gap. Germline lookup yields CDR1 MGHRA and CDR2 YSYEKL. The CDR3 contains 14 residues. CDR3 bases: TGCGCCAGCAGCCAAGGGGCCCTCTCCTACGAGCAGTACTTC. It encodes CASSQGALSYEQYF.

V is TRBV6-1 and J is TRBJ2-5; D might be TRBD2 (6 bases). Between the trimmed V and J ends, which lost 3 bases and 0 bases, there was a span of 11 bases. The CDR3 sequence is 15 residues long. CDR1 is MNHNS and CDR2 is SASEGT in the germline V gene. The DNA of the CDR3 is TGTGCCAGCAGTGATCTACGGACTAACCAAGAGACCCAGTACTTC. Translating it yields CASSDLRTNQETQYF.

The chain recombines TRBV19 with TRBJ1-3; D might be TRBD1 (6 bases). The CDR3 loop spans 14 amino acids. Germline lookup yields CDR1 LNHDA and CDR2 SQIVND (reference sequence). The germline V and J ends were trimmed by 6 bases and 4 bases, with 13 bases remaining between them. The CDR3 DNA reads as TGTGCCAGTAGGAACGGGGGGCCAGGAAACACCATATATTTT. Amino acids: CASRNGGPGNTIYF.

The chain couples TRBV2 to TRBJ2-7; 7 nucleotides match TRBD1. This CDR3 spans 15 amino acids. Germline loops: CDR1 SNHLY, CDR2 FYNNEI. V dropped 5 bases and J dropped 2; count of bases not matched to a gene: 9. CDR3 coding DNA: TGTGCCAGCAGTCTGTATGGGACAGAGACCTACGAGCAGTACTTC. This translates into CASSLYGTETYEQYF.

The chain uses TRBV5-1 and TRBJ1-3; D gene ambiguous. The germline V and J ends were trimmed by 1 base and 1 base, with 9 bases remaining between them. Germline CDR1 reads SGHRS; CDR2 reads YFSETQ. This CDR3 is 15 amino acids long. CDR3 loop: CASSLNGDSGNTIYF. The DNA of the CDR3 is TGCGCCAGCAGCTTGAACGGTGATTCTGGAAACACCATATATTTT. Together with reference TRBV5-1 and TRBJ1-3, the CDR3 gives the full variable domain: KAGVTQTPRYLIKTRGQQVTLSCSPISGHRSVSWYQQTPGQGLQFLFEYFSETQRNKGNFPGRFSGRQFSNSRSEMNVSTLELGDSALYLCASSLNGDSGNTIYFGEGSWLTVV.

This rearrangement joins TRBV6-6 to TRBJ1-2, with 7 bases lining up with TRBD1. This CDR3 is built from 12 residues. V lost 2 bases, J lost 10 bases, and 4 bases stayed unmatched. The germline V gene encodes CDR1 MNHNY and CDR2 SVGAGI (reference sequence). The CDR3 nucleotides are TGTGCCAGCAGTTACACAGGGGATGCCTACACCTTC. Amino acid sequence: CASSYTGDAYTF.

The genes are TRBV19 and TRBJ1-2; possible D gene TRBD1, 5 bases. Germline CDR1 LNHDA, CDR2 SQIVND (reference sequence). CDR3 length equals 11 residues. The ends were cut back, 10 bases at V and 6 bases at J, with 12 bases in the middle. CDR3 region: CATRWGDGYTF. CDR3 bases: TGTGCCACCCGCTGGGGGGATGGCTACACCTTC.